Below, 27 T cell receptor beta chains from the same sample are listed, as sequenced in a study of post-analysis software for immune sequencing data. Broader study findings: Among roughly 5 TRBV segments more frequent in patients than controls were TRBV5-6, TRBV5-1 and TRBV20-1.

For these TCRs, the target antigens are not known. Prepared libraries of TCR beta cDNA carried unique molecular identifiers. MiXCR was run by TCRdb on the PCR reads, yielding one entry per CDR3 protein. The table includes about 260,000 distinct CDR3 sequences, 30% to 45% detected once. The sequencing sample was made of blood. The receptor source for this set is a girl between 10 and 17 years old with multiple sclerosis.

About this clonotype itself: This sequence may be a read error, since a much larger clone differs from it by one base. V and J are TRBV4-2 and TRBJ2-1; the match to TRBD2 covers 14 bases. The CDR3 has 18 amino acids. CDR1 and CDR2 from the germline V gene are LGHNA and YNFKEQ. V gave up 1 base and J gave up 8 bases; unmatched junction bases: 10. In DNA, the CDR3 is TGTGCCAGCAGCCAAGCGCGGACTAGCGGGGGGTTTCGAGATGAGCAGTTCTTC. Translation gives CASSQARTSGGFRDEQFF.

The sample holds many counts of this clonotype. This chain connects TRBV6-4 to TRBJ2-7; 8 bases align to TRBD1. CDR1 is MRHNA and CDR2 is SNTAGT in the germline V gene. Germline trimming cut 4 bases from V and 3 bases from J; bases unmatched to any gene: 20. This CDR3 has 19 amino acids. CDR3 nucleotide sequence: TGTGCCAGCAGTGTAATTCTTGCCCCGGACAGGGCCAGACTCTACGAGCAGTACTTC. Translated: CASSVILAPDRARLYEQYF.

Concerning this clonotype itself: At one end the junction does not follow the germline gene, possibly because of a read error. The rearrangement joins TRBV25-1 to TRBJ1-4; 7 bases are shared with TRBD1. The CDR3 loop spans 14 amino acids. Germline CDR1 and CDR2: MGHDK and SYGVNS. The CDR3 protein is CTSNTGAVNEKLFF. CDR3 in DNA: TGTACCAGCAACACAGGGGCGGTTAATGAAAAACTGTTTTTT.

J is TRBJ2-3 and V is TRBV20-1, with D unresolved. CDR3 length: 14 amino acids. CDR1 is DFQATT and CDR2 is SNEGSKA in the germline V gene (reference sequence). Trimming stripped 1 base from V and 5 bases from J, with 13 bases between. As DNA, the CDR3 is TGCAGTGCTAGAGTGTCGTATGGGGTAGATACGCAGTATTTT. Its translation is CSARVSYGVDTQYF.

This chain links TRBV30 with TRBJ1-1, with D uncertain. Germline loops: CDR1 GTSNPN, CDR2 SVGIG (reference sequence). This CDR3 comprises 13 residues. Trimming stripped 3 bases from V and 4 bases from J, with 12 bases between. The CDR3, as DNA: TGTGCCTGGAGCCTATCCCCGAGCACTGAAGCTTTCTTT. Its translation is CAWSLSPSTEAFF.

The chain joins TRBV14 to TRBJ1-6; no reliable D call. The ends were cut back, 4 bases at V and 9 bases at J, with 7 bases in the middle. The CDR3 contains 12 residues. Germline V CDR1 and CDR2: SGHDN, FVKESK. The CDR3, as DNA: TGTGCCAGCAGCCTTGCGGGTTCACCCCTCCACTTT. Protein sequence: CASSLAGSPLHF.

The chain couples TRBV20-1 to TRBJ1-2; 10 bases agree with TRBD1. Germline CDR1 is DFQATT and CDR2 is SNEGSKA (reference sequence). This CDR3 is 14 amino acids long. J lost 8 bases, V lost 0 bases, and 6 bases had no gene match. DNA for the CDR3: TGCAGTGCTAGAGATCGAGGGACAGGGGAAGGCTACACCTTC. It encodes CSARDRGTGEGYTF.

The V call is TRBV5-1, the J call TRBJ2-7; 8 bases line up with TRBD2. V dropped 0 bases and J dropped 7; count of bases not matched to a gene: 12. The CDR3 has 16 residues. Germline V CDR1 and CDR2: SGHRS, YFSETQ. The CDR3 spells CASSLGRGGSRNEQYF. CDR3 nucleotide sequence: TGCGCCAGCAGCTTGGGGCGCGGGGGGTCCCGGAATGAGCAGTACTTC.

This clonotype was seen more than once but under ten times. V gene TRBV3-1 combines with J gene TRBJ2-2; D possibly corresponds to TRBD2 (5 bases). CDR1 and CDR2 (germline): LGHDT, YNNKEL (reference sequence). This CDR3 is built from 14 residues. V shed 4 bases and J shed 0 bases, with 6 bases lying between them. CDR3 amino acids: CASSRTSNTGELFF. The CDR3 bases are TGTGCCAGCAGCCGGACTTCGAACACCGGGGAGCTGTTTTTT.

This clonotype was seen repeatedly, ten times or more. The rearrangement uses TRBV5-8 and TRBJ1-1; D is ambiguous. This CDR3 is 11 amino acids long. V lost 1 base, J lost 7 bases, and 5 bases lay in between. Germline CDR1 and CDR2: SGHTS and YDEGEE. The CDR3 bases are TGTGCCAGCAGCTTGAGGCGTGAAGCTTTCTTT. Translated: CASSLRREAFF.

This clonotype was observed many times. The chain recombines TRBV7-7 with TRBJ2-5, with 7 positions matching TRBD2. With V trimmed by 5 bases and J by 1 base, 1 base remained unmatched. The germline V gene encodes CDR1 SSHAT and CDR2 FNYEAQ (reference sequence). The CDR3 runs to 13 residues. For the CDR3, the DNA is TGTGCCAGCAGCGGGGGGGTCCAAGAGACCCAGTACTTC. This encodes CASSGGVQETQYF.

This chain connects TRBV12-3 or TRBV12-4 to TRBJ2-1; D gene ambiguous. CDR3 length equals 13 residues. V was cut by 6 bases and J by 4 bases, with 10 bases left in between. In DNA, the CDR3 is TGTGCCAGCAGGTTTCGTACTTACAATGAGCAGTTCTTC. Protein: CASRFRTYNEQFF.

This clonotype was observed a few times. The V gene is TRBV27, the J gene TRBJ1-2; possible D gene TRBD1, 5 bases. Germline CDR1 MNHEY, CDR2 SMNVEV (reference sequence). Between the trimmed V and J ends, which lost 8 bases and 4 bases, there was a span of 14 bases. The CDR3 loop spans 13 amino acids. The CDR3 nucleotides read TGTGCCAGCGGACGGGACTGGTCCTATGGCTACACCTTC. Residues: CASGRDWSYGYTF.

The V gene is TRBV5-1, the J gene TRBJ1-5; TRBD1 might be the D (6 bases). CDR3 size: 14 residues. Trimming stripped 3 bases from V and 3 bases from J, with 10 bases between. The germline V gene encodes CDR1 SGHRS and CDR2 YFSETQ. For the CDR3, the DNA is TGCGCCAGCAGCTGGGAGGGGGACAATCAGCCCCAGCATTTT. This sequence encodes CASSWEGDNQPQHF.

There are many counts of this clonotype. V and J are TRBV27 and TRBJ2-1; tentatively, D is TRBD1 or TRBD2 (5 bases each). The CDR3 runs to 12 residues. With 8 bases removed from V and 2 bases from J, the gap between germline ends came to 7 bases. CDR1 is MNHEY and CDR2 is SMNVEV in the germline V gene (reference sequence). The CDR3 region is CASRGPYNEQFF. The CDR3 DNA reads TGTGCCAGCCGGGGACCCTACAATGAGCAGTTCTTC.

This clonotype was seen ten or more times. J is TRBJ2-3 and V is TRBV20-1; 10 bases are a match to TRBD2. This CDR3 region has 15 residues. The V gene's germline CDR1 is DFQATT and CDR2 SNEGSKA (reference sequence). J gave up 4 bases and V 0 bases, and 4 bases lay outside the gene matches. The CDR3: CSARDPSGGADTQYF. CDR3 sequence (DNA): TGCAGTGCTAGAGATCCCAGCGGGGGGGCAGATACGCAGTATTTT.

The chain recombines TRBV10-2 with TRBJ2-3, with TRBD1 matching over 8 bases. Looked up from germline, CDR1 is WSHSY and CDR2 is SAAADI. V lost 6 bases to trimming and J lost 4 bases; unmatched junction nucleotides: 6. The CDR3 totals 14 residues. Here the CDR3 reads CASRVQGEPDTQYF. CDR3 bases: TGCGCCAGCAGAGTACAGGGGGAACCAGATACGCAGTATTTT.

This clonotype was picked up many times. The V gene is TRBV24-1, the J gene TRBJ1-5; 7 bases line up with TRBD1. The V gene's germline CDR1 is KGHDR and CDR2 SFDVKD. CDR3 size: 14 residues. The junction had 5 bases not matched to a gene; V was cut back by 5 bases and J by 5 bases. CDR3 sequence: CATSAPGGHQPQHF. The CDR3 coding sequence is TGTGCCACCAGTGCCCCAGGGGGGCATCAGCCCCAGCATTTT.

The rearrangement links TRBV7-2 to TRBJ2-5; 10 bases map to TRBD2. V dropped 2 bases and J dropped 11; count of bases not matched to a gene: 14. CDR1 is SGHTA and CDR2 is FQGNSA in the germline V gene. The CDR3 covers 16 residues. In DNA, the CDR3 is TGTGCCAGCAGCTTATACGGGCTAGCGGGGGTCAATGAGCAGTACTTC. Translation: CASSLYGLAGVNEQYF.

This clonotype appeared a few times. A much larger clone differs by one base, so this may be a read error. The chain employs TRBV18 and TRBJ2-1; the D call may be TRBD1 or TRBD2 (5 bases each). The J call is uncertain, as TRBJ2-7 better fits the DNA end. Germline V lookup: CDR1 KGHSH, CDR2 LQKENI. The CDR3 runs 15 residues. In DNA form, the CDR3 reads TGTGCCGGCCGACCCTCCGGGACGCCCTACAATGAGCAGTACTTC. Encoded protein: CAGRPSGTPYNEQYF.

There are many counts of this clonotype. The chain links TRBV12-3 or TRBV12-4 to TRBJ2-1; D may be TRBD2 (5 bases). The CDR3 is 14 amino acids. V was trimmed by 6 bases and J by 3 bases, leaving 12 bases between them. In DNA, the CDR3 is TGTGCCAGCAGCCTGAGCGGATTCTACAATGAGCAGTTCTTC. Translation gives CASSLSGFYNEQFF.

This clonotype has ten or more counts. This sequence joins TRBV5-1 and TRBJ2-3; D not certain. Per germline, CDR1 SGHRS and CDR2 YFSETQ. There are 12 residues in the CDR3. V lost 0 bases and J 6 bases, leaving 5 bases between the germline ends. The CDR3 DNA sequence: TGCGCCAGCAGCTTGGAACAGGATACGCAGTATTTT. It specifies CASSLEQDTQYF.

V is TRBV6-2 or TRBV6-3 and J is TRBJ1-2; a possible D gene is TRBD1 (5 bases). This CDR3 spans 14 amino acids. V was pared by 6 bases and J by 2 bases, with 13 bases between. Looked up from germline, CDR1 is MNHEY and CDR2 is SVGEGT. As DNA, the CDR3 is TGTGCCAGCAGCCCGGGACCGCTGAACTATGGCTACACCTTC. Translated, it gives CASSPGPLNYGYTF.

This clonotype was seen ten or more times. The chain uses TRBV9 and TRBJ2-3; no reliable D call. V gave up 3 bases and J gave up 7 bases, with 9 bases separating them. Germline lookup yields CDR1 SGDLS and CDR2 YYNGEE. The CDR3 extends over 12 amino acids. The CDR3 is CASSASLHTQYF. The CDR3 nucleotides are TGTGCCAGCAGCGCCTCTCTCCATACGCAGTATTTT. The whole variable domain, remainder taken from reference TRBV9 and TRBJ2-3, is DSGVTQTPKHLITATGQRVTLRCSPRSGDLSVYWYQQSLDQGLQFLIQYYNGEERAKGNILERFSAQQFPDLHSELNLSSLELGDSALYFCASSASLHTQYFGPGTRLTVL.

This chain uses TRBV5-1 with TRBJ2-3; D call uncertain. Germline V gene sequence: CDR1 SGHRS, CDR2 YFSETQ. The CDR3 has 16 amino acids. V was cut by 5 bases and J by 1 base, with 17 bases left in between. This chain's CDR3 is CASSVARPFGTDTQYF. CDR3 coding DNA: TGCGCCAGCAGTGTCGCTAGACCATTTGGCACAGATACGCAGTATTTT.

The chain uses TRBV7-2 and TRBJ2-1; TRBD1 aligns across 8 bases. The J segment lost 10 bases and the V segment lost 1 base, leaving 6 bases of the junction unmatched. CDR1 SGHTA and CDR2 FQGNSA come from the germline V gene. There are 14 residues in the CDR3. The CDR3 region is CASSLGQGPYEQFF. CDR3 sequence (DNA): TGTGCCAGCAGCTTAGGACAGGGGCCCTACGAGCAGTTCTTC. Complete variable domain (other parts from reference TRBV7-2 and TRBJ2-1): GAGVSQSPSNKVTEKGKDVELRCDPISGHTALYWYRQSLGQGLEFLIYFQGNSAPDKSGLPSDRFSAERTGGSVSTLTIQRTQQEDSAVYLCASSLGQGPYEQFFGPGTRLTVL.

This chain links TRBV27 with TRBJ1-2; 7 positions agree with TRBD1. Per germline, CDR1 MNHEY and CDR2 SMNVEV (reference sequence). The CDR3 contains 14 residues. The ends lost 4 bases at V and 4 bases at J; junction bases unmatched: 6. CDR3 nucleotide sequence: TGTGCCAGCAGTTCGGACAGGACCGGCTATGGCTACACCTTC. This sequence encodes CASSSDRTGYGYTF.